These T cell receptor beta chains were read from a single sample in a study of T cell repertoires in cytomegalovirus infection. Via MiXCR, TCRdb re-called the reads, giving one row per CDR3 protein. The data hold approximately 100,000 distinct CDR3 sequences, with over 40% observed a single time. What these receptors recognize is not known. The starting material was CD8+ T cells from cultured PBMCs, obtained from culture after CMV antigen stimulation. The receptors come from a human donor in good health (CMV status not recorded). Some clones in this sample may be carry-over from other donors' samples. Each CDR3 is given without its conserved first and last residue.

TRBJ1-2 | TRBV6-6 | ATTGGLNYGYT
TRBJ1-1 | TRBV29-1 | SVDDGGSSTEAF
TRBJ1-2 | TRBV27 | ASSLSWDRDGYT
TRBJ2-5 | TRBV7-8 | ASSLRGKVETQY
TRBJ2-2 | TRBV19 | ASSPTPGGLSGELF
TRBJ2-2 | TRBV12-3/TRBV12-4 | ASSSWDSNTGELF
TRBJ2-1 | TRBV2 | ASSDRLAGSVYNEQF
TRBJ2-3 | TRBV2 | ASYSGTGAPETDTQY
TRBJ2-1 | TRBV19 | ASRLDFNEQF
TRBJ1-2 | TRBV28 | ASSLWGAYNGYT
TRBJ1-2 | TRBV12-3/TRBV12-4 | ASSLPGSYGYT
TRBJ2-5 | TRBV7-9 | ASSLSTGMETQY
TRBJ1-2 | TRBV20-1 | SARDQGHRYGYT
TRBJ2-1 | TRBV12-3/TRBV12-4 | ASTTPNSYNEQF
TRBJ2-2 | TRBV3-1 | ASSPPSWAGELF
TRBJ2-2 | TRBV7-9 | ASSTGSGELF
TRBJ2-7 | TRBV11-2 | ASSPSGDPEQY
TRBJ2-2 | TRBV29-1 | SVEGYTGELF
TRBJ2-4 | TRBV7-2 | ASSLGLGSGHGAKNIQY
TRBJ2-5 | TRBV7-9 | ASSSTGMWETQY
TRBJ2-2 | TRBV6-6 | ASSLERGIGGELF
TRBJ2-1 | TRBV28 | ASRLASSYNEQF
TRBJ1-1 | TRBV7-8 | ASSPRPPLMNTEAF
TRBJ2-2 | TRBV24-1 | ATSDPDANTGELF
TRBJ1-1 | TRBV27 | ASSLPGAGTEAF
TRBJ1-2 | TRBV15 | ATSARDLANYGYT
TRBJ2-2 | TRBV11-2 | ASSLLAGAPGELF
TRBJ2-2 | TRBV2 | ASPRERELF
TRBJ2-7 | TRBV3-1 | ASSQGTLPYEQY